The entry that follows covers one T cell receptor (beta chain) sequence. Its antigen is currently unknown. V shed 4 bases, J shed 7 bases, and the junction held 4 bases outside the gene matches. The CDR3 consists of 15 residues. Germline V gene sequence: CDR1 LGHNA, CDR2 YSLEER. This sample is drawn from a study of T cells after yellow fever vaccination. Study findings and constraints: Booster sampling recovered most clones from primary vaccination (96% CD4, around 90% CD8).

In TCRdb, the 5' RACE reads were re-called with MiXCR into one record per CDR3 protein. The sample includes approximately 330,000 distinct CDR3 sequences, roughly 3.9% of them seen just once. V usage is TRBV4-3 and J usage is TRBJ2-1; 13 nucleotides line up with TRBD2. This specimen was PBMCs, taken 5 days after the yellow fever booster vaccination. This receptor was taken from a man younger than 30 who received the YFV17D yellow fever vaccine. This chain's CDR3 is CASSRGTSGTNEQFF. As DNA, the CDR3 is TGCGCCAGCAGCCGAGGGACTAGCGGGACGAATGAGCAGTTCTTC.